One sample yielded the 12 T cell receptor beta chains listed below, sequenced in a study of cytomegalovirus exposure and HLA in healthy donors. The assay was immunoSEQ multiplex PCR, and TCRdb's table has in-frame clones only and misses some. The table records about 190,000 clones, around four fifths of them present only once. The sample consisted of PBMCs. These TCRs come from a man between 18 and 35 years old in good health and CMV-seropositive.

The rearrangement uses TRBV28 and TRBJ2-1, with D maybe TRBD2 (5 bases). The CDR3 covers 15 residues. Per germline, CDR1 MDHEN and CDR2 SYDVKM. V gave up 1 base and J gave up 6 bases, with 13 bases separating them. CDR3 nucleotides: TGTGCCAGCAGTTTATCGGGCTTAGCGACCAATGAGCAGTTCTTC. Its translation: CASSLSGLATNEQFF.

The chain links TRBV5-4 to TRBJ1-2, with a weak D call TRBD1 (5 bases). The germline V gene encodes CDR1 SGHNT and CDR2 YYREEE (reference sequence). V was trimmed by 4 bases and J by 2 bases, leaving 15 bases between them. The CDR3 extends over 15 amino acids. Here the CDR3 reads CASSHPDTRNYGYTF. The CDR3 bases are TGTGCCAGCAGCCACCCGGACACCCGAAACTATGGCTACACCTTC.

The rearrangement joins TRBV5-6 to TRBJ1-1; TRBD1 matches at 7 bases. The CDR3 runs to 14 residues. Looked up from germline, CDR1 is SGHDT and CDR2 is YYEEEE. Germline trimming cut 0 bases from V and 4 bases from J; bases unmatched to any gene: 3. The CDR3 nucleotides read TGTGCCAGCAGCTTGGGACAGGGCCCCACTGAAGCTTTCTTT. Protein: CASSLGQGPTEAFF.

The chain links TRBV7-9 to TRBJ2-3; TRBD1 is a possible D gene (5 bases). The CDR3 totals 14 residues. The germline gives CDR1 SEHNR, CDR2 FQNEAQ (reference sequence). Trimming took 5 bases from V and 6 from J, leaving 15 bases between them. CDR3 in amino acids: CASSGEGVLDTQYF. CDR3 nucleotides: TGTGCCAGCAGCGGGGAAGGGGTTTTGGATACGCAGTATTTT.

The chain couples TRBV18 to TRBJ2-7; a possible D gene is TRBD1 (6 bases). From germline, CDR1 is KGHSH and CDR2 LQKENI. This CDR3 has 12 amino acids. Between the trimmed V and J ends, which lost 6 bases and 6 bases, there was a span of 12 bases. CDR3 in amino acids: CASSVQGFEQYF. The CDR3 DNA reads as TGTGCCAGCTCGGTACAGGGTTTCGAGCAGTACTTC.

V is TRBV19 and J is TRBJ1-2; a possible D gene is TRBD1 (5 bases). Germline V gives CDR1 LNHDA, CDR2 SQIVND (reference sequence). Trimming cost V 6 bases and J 3 bases, with 8 bases left between them. The CDR3 length is 12 residues. CDR3 sequence: CASSRVDYGYTF. Written as DNA, the CDR3 is TGTGCCAGTAGCAGGGTGGACTATGGCTACACCTTC.

The chain links TRBV9 to TRBJ2-1; 13 bases are shared with TRBD2. Trimming cost V 0 bases and J 7 bases; bases outside gene matches: 4. CDR3 length equals 16 residues. The germline gives CDR1 SGDLS, CDR2 YYNGEE. CDR3 coding DNA: TGTGCCAGCAGCGTAGGGGGACTAGCGGGATCGAATGAGCAGTTCTTC. Translated: CASSVGGLAGSNEQFF.

V is TRBV7-9 and J is TRBJ1-2, with 7 bases matching TRBD1. V was pared by 4 bases and J by 8 bases, with 7 bases of the junction left unmatched. The CDR3 is 13 amino acids. The germline gives CDR1 SEHNR, CDR2 FQNEAQ (reference sequence). The CDR3 loop reads CASSSTGAGGYTF. The CDR3 DNA is TGTGCCAGCAGCTCAACAGGGGCGGGCGGCTACACCTTC.

This clone was counted ten times or more. This chain uses TRBV7-2 with TRBJ2-7; D may be TRBD2 (7 bases). The CDR3 spans 16 residues. Trimming pared 3 bases from V and 6 bases from J, leaving 21 bases between. Per germline, CDR1 SGHTA and CDR2 FQGNSA. In DNA form, the CDR3 reads TGTGCCAGCAGCTTCACCGTCCCTAGCGGAGGGGGCGAGCAGTACTTC. The encoded protein is CASSFTVPSGGGEQYF.

The V gene is TRBV10-3, the J gene TRBJ2-6; TRBD2 agrees at 8 bases. J gave up 2 bases and V 4 bases, and 7 bases lay outside the gene matches. Germline assignment: CDR1 ENHRY and CDR2 SYGVKD. The CDR3 is made up of 17 amino acids. As DNA, the CDR3 is TGTGCCATCAGTGGCCGGGAGGGGGGGCCTGGGGCCAACGTCCTGACTTTC. Encoded protein: CAISGREGGPGANVLTF.

This chain connects TRBV30 to TRBJ2-1; maybe TRBD1 (6 bases). CDR1 and CDR2 from the germline V gene are GTSNPN and SVGIG (reference sequence). Trimming left V 3 bases short and J 15 bases short, with 9 bases between. The CDR3 sequence is 9 residues long. CDR3 residues: CAWREGGFF. The CDR3, as DNA: TGTGCCTGGAGGGAAGGGGGGTTCTTC.

V is TRBV7-2 and J is TRBJ1-4, with D possibly being TRBD1 (5 bases). There are 15 residues in the CDR3. CDR1 and CDR2 from the germline V gene are SGHTA and FQGNSA. V was shortened by 5 bases and J by 7 bases, with 17 bases between the two germline ends. CDR3 loop: CASSPGRGEGEKLFF. The CDR3 DNA reads TGTGCCAGCAGCCCCGGACGGGGGGAGGGTGAAAAACTGTTTTTT.